This T cell receptor beta chain was captured by sequencing in a study of T cell responses to AZD1222 COVID-19 vaccine. Study results and caveats: Clonal diversity may have been underestimated, and the donors were mostly white British, with more females than males. Baseline testing showed seropositivity in only a handful of AZD1222 recipients. The study found Spike-specific TCR breadth and depth rose after two AZD1222 doses. Researchers report vaccine-associated CD4 TCRs spanning spike, with dominance at 160-218 and 743-854.

The CDR3 totals 14 residues. Per germline, CDR1 LNHDA and CDR2 SQIVND (reference sequence). Trimming cost V 2 bases and J 1 base; bases outside gene matches: 2. Comment on this clone: Its antigen is unknown.

Using immunoSEQ multiplex PCR, the repertoire was profiled, and TCRdb retains in-frame clones only, with some absent. The data contain roughly 140,000 clones, approximately 92% of them singletons. The sequence was collected from an adult who received the AZD1222 COVID-19 vaccine. This chain connects TRBV19 to TRBJ2-7, with 7 bases identical to TRBD2. This sample comprised peripheral blood, obtained 28 days after the second AZD1222 dose. CDR3 coding DNA: TGTGCCAGTAGTATATCGCGGGAGTCCTACGAGCAGTACTTC. Its protein is CASSISRESYEQYF.